This T cell receptor (delta chain) is drawn from a study of Vδ1+ human thymocytes. Broader study findings: Thymic TRG and TRD repertoires appeared highly polyclonal, with Gaussian CDR3 length distributions. Unlike peripheral blood Vdelta1+ controls, thymic delta-chain sequences included 20% to 25% Vdelta2 and few Vdelta3.

CDR3 length: 18 amino acids. From germline, CDR1 is TSWWSYY and CDR2 QGS. V shed 0 bases, J shed 0 bases, and the junction held 9 bases outside the gene matches. As concerns this clone: Its antigen is unidentified.

RNA was extracted from the cells and then reverse transcribed. The CDR3 regions were amplified by multiplex PCR from V-gene primers to a constant-region primer. TCRdb fed the multiplex PCR reads into CATT to redo clone calling. The profile covers roughly 55,000 delta-chain clones, with approximately 16% appearing a single time and about 0.5% taken by the ten largest. The TCR comes from a boy in the first two years of life who had congenital heart surgery. The chain uses TRDV1 and TRDJ1; TRDD3 matches at 8 bases. The material sequenced was Vdelta1+ gamma-delta thymocytes from the thymus. Noted subset: FACS-sorted CD3+ TCRalphabeta- TCRVdelta1+ TCRVdelta2- thymocytes. CDR3 DNA: TGTGCTCTTGGGGAACTACGGGCTGGGGGAGCGTACACCGATAAACTCATCTTT. It translates to CALGELRAGGAYTDKLIF.